Detailed here is one T cell receptor beta chain. The data belong to a study of blood T cell repertoires in COVID-19. Study overall: Acute-phase and convalescent COVID-19 samples originated in the United States, Italy and Spain.

CDR1 SGHVS and CDR2 FQNEAQ come from the germline V gene. V was trimmed by 5 bases and J by 3 bases, leaving 19 bases between them. This CDR3 is 16 amino acids long. In the original workflow: By means of reference gene primer amplification, nucleated cell counts were estimated. The data were produced by immunoSEQ multiplex PCR, yet TCRdb's version contains in-frame clones alone and is incomplete. Clone size and the V and J calls come from that table; the DNA yielded D and trimming. Of some 80,000 clones detected, 90% appear once; the ten largest clones hold 2.5% to 3%. Input material: peripheral blood. J is TRBJ2-5 and V is TRBV7-8; the D gene is possibly TRBD2 (6 bases). The clonotype was recovered from a human donor in a cohort sampled during active COVID-19. As DNA, the CDR3 is TGTGCCAGCAGCAGCACAACGGTTAGCGGAAAAGAGACCCAGTACTTC. The encoded protein is CASSSTTVSGKETQYF.